The 15 T cell receptor beta chains presented below share a single source sample, sequenced in a study of cytomegalovirus exposure and HLA in healthy donors. PCR amplification relied on 60 Vbeta primers (plus 13 Jbeta primers). Sequenced by immunoSEQ multiplex PCR; TCRdb stores in-frame clones only, minus some. The repertoire holds about 120,000 clones, with 70% as singletons. Sequencing used PBMCs. Every receptor here comes from a man aged 25 to 40 in good health and CMV-seropositive.

This clone was detected only once. This chain links TRBV7-2 with TRBJ1-2, with a possible D match to TRBD1 (6 bases). The germline V and J ends were trimmed by 5 bases and 4 bases, with 11 bases remaining between them. Germline V gene data show CDR1 as SGHTA and CDR2 as FQGNSA. This CDR3 region has 13 residues. This CDR3 is CASSPADSYGYTF. CDR3 DNA sequence: TGTGCCAGCAGCCCCGCGGACAGCTATGGCTACACCTTC. The full variable domain, completed using reference TRBV7-2 and TRBJ1-2, is GAGVSQSPSNKVTEKGKDVELRCDPISGHTALYWYRQSLGQGLEFLIYFQGNSAPDKSGLPSDRFSAERTGGSVSTLTIQRTQQEDSAVYLCASSPADSYGYTFGSGTRLTVV.

This clone was counted a single time. The chain combines TRBV7-2 with TRBJ1-2; 9 bases agree with TRBD1. Losses at the gene ends were 3 bases for V and 4 bases for J; bases not matched to a gene: 12. The CDR3 is made up of 17 amino acids. Germline V gene lookup returns CDR1 SGHTA and CDR2 FQGNSA. CDR3 sequence reads: CASSFSLDRGQTYGYTF. In DNA, the CDR3 is TGTGCCAGCAGCTTTTCTCTGGACAGGGGCCAGACCTATGGCTACACCTTC.

The genes are TRBV29-1 and TRBJ1-5; 7 bases are shared with TRBD1. This CDR3 has 13 amino acids. The germline V gene encodes CDR1 SQVTM and CDR2 ANQGSEA. V lost 7 bases to trimming and J lost 3 bases; unmatched junction nucleotides: 6. Here the CDR3 DNA reads TGCAGCGCCCCGACAGGGTCCAATCAGCCCCAGCATTTT. It specifies CSAPTGSNQPQHF.

This chain connects TRBV10-3 to TRBJ1-1, with D maybe TRBD1 (6 bases). The CDR3 runs 13 residues. Germline V gene sequence: CDR1 ENHRY, CDR2 SYGVKD. Between the trimmed V and J ends, which lost 5 bases and 1 base, there was a span of 8 bases. The CDR3 DNA follows: TGTGCCATCAGTTTAGGGGGGAACACTGAAGCTTTCTTT. Translation gives CAISLGGNTEAFF.

The count of this clone is one. The rearrangement uses TRBV10-3 and TRBJ1-1; D is unclear. With 5 bases removed from V and 10 bases from J, the gap between germline ends came to 14 bases. The CDR3 is made up of 12 amino acids. The germline CDR1 and CDR2 sequences are ENHRY and SYGVKD. CDR3 DNA sequence: TGTGCCATCAGTCCTCGGGGTCCTGGAGCTTTCTTT. Amino acids: CAISPRGPGAFF.

This clone was seen a few times. The chain joins TRBV5-1 to TRBJ2-5; D might be TRBD1 (6 bases). Deletions cut 3 bases from V and 2 bases from J, with 11 bases between. This CDR3 has 14 residues. From germline, CDR1 is SGHRS and CDR2 YFSETQ. For the CDR3, the DNA is TGCGCCAGCAGCTCGATAGGACAGCAAGAGACCCAGTACTTC. It yields the protein CASSSIGQQETQYF.

CDR3 in DNA: TGTGCCTGGAGTACAACAGGGCAGACTGAAGCTTTCTTT. This gives the protein CAWSTTGQTEAFF. The chain is built from TRBV30 and TRBJ1-1, with a possible D match to TRBD1 (6 bases). The germline V gene has CDR1 GTSNPN and CDR2 SVGIG (reference sequence). The CDR3 is 13 amino acids. Deletions cut 2 bases from V and 5 bases from J, with 12 bases between.

The gene calls are TRBV5-1 and TRBJ2-7; 8 nucleotides line up with TRBD1. Unmatched junction bases numbered 3, after V lost 4 bases and J lost 0 bases. Germline V CDR1 and CDR2: SGHRS, YFSETQ. The CDR3 has 14 residues. The CDR3 DNA sequence: TGCGCCAGCAGCCCCGGGACAGGCTCCTACGAGCAGTACGTC. Protein sequence: CASSPGTGSYEQYV.

V and J are TRBV11-2 and TRBJ1-2; no definite D call. Germline CDR1 reads SGHAT; CDR2 reads FQNNGV. The CDR3 extends over 15 amino acids. V lost 1 base and J lost 4, with 13 bases in between. The CDR3: CASSLATGVGYGYTF. DNA for the CDR3: TGTGCCAGCAGCTTAGCCACCGGGGTGGGCTATGGCTACACCTTC.

This rearrangement joins TRBV27 to TRBJ1-1; 8 nucleotides agree with TRBD1. The CDR3 contains 17 residues. Trimming cost V 5 bases and J 0 bases; bases outside gene matches: 11. In germline, CDR1 is MNHEY, CDR2 SMNVEV (reference sequence). Here the CDR3 reads CASSPQAGGRVNTEAFF. CDR3 DNA sequence: TGTGCCAGCAGTCCCCAAGCAGGGGGCCGGGTGAACACTGAAGCTTTCTTT.

This clone was counted only a few times. The rearrangement joins TRBV2 to TRBJ1-5, with D unresolved. CDR3 length: 16 residues. Germline CDR1 and CDR2: SNHLY and FYNNEI. The V gene lost 4 bases and the J gene lost 6 bases, with 19 bases spanning the gap. In DNA, the CDR3 is TGTGCCAGCAGTGTGGAGTGGGTAAAGGCCGGTCAGCCCCAGCATTTT. Amino acid sequence: CASSVEWVKAGQPQHF.

The chain joins TRBV6-4 to TRBJ2-1, with D hard to call. Per germline, CDR1 MRHNA and CDR2 SNTAGT. The CDR3 covers 10 residues. V lost 5 bases, J lost 11 bases, and 7 bases lay in between. The CDR3 region is CASSRDKQFF. The DNA of the CDR3 is TGTGCCAGCAGTCGTGACAAGCAGTTCTTC.

The gene calls are TRBV19 and TRBJ1-5, with 7 bases aligning to TRBD1. In germline, CDR1 is LNHDA, CDR2 SQIVND (reference sequence). The CDR3 loop spans 18 amino acids. The V and J ends lost 4 bases and 5 bases, in that order; junction bases with no gene match: 17. The CDR3 sequence: CASSTPQLHRGLYQPQHF. CDR3 bases: TGTGCCAGTAGTACCCCACAACTCCACAGGGGACTTTATCAGCCCCAGCATTTT.

This chain connects TRBV6-5 to TRBJ1-6; D is uncertain. Germline loops: CDR1 MNHEY, CDR2 SVGAGI. This CDR3 has 13 amino acids. The V end was cut by 7 bases, the J end by 9 bases, with 13 bases between. DNA for the CDR3: TGTGCCAGCACCACCCGGTCGGGTTCACCCCTCCACTTT. This encodes CASTTRSGSPLHF.

The chain links TRBV27 to TRBJ1-1; D not certain. Germline CDR1 is MNHEY and CDR2 is SMNVEV (reference sequence). Trimming took off 8 bases at V and 2 bases at J, with 12 bases between the two ends. This CDR3 is built from 13 residues. CDR3 DNA: TGTGCCAGCTCCCATGTAGAAAACACTGAAGCTTTCTTT. The encoded protein is CASSHVENTEAFF.